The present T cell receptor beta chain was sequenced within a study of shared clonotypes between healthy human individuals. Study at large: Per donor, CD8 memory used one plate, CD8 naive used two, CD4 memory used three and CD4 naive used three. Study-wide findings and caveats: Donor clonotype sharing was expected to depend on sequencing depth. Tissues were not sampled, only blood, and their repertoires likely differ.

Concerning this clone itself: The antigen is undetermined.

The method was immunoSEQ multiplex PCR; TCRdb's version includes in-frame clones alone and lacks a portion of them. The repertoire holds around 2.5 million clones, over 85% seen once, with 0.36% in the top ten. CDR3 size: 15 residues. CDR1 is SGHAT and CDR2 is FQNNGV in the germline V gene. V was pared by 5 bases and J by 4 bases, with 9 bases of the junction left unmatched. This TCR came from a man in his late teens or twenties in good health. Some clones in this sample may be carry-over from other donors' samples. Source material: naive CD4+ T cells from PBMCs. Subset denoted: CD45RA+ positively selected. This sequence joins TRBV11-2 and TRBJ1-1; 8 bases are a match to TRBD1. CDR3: CASSPHGQGITEAFF. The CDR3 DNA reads TGTGCCAGCAGCCCACACGGACAGGGAATCACTGAAGCTTTCTTT. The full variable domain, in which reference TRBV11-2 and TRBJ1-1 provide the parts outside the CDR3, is EAGVAQSPRYKIIEKRQSVAFWCNPISGHATLYWYQQILGQGPKLLIQFQNNGVVDDSQLPKDRFSAERLKGVDSTLKIQPAKLEDSAVYLCASSPHGQGITEAFFGQGTRLTVV.